This T cell receptor beta chain was captured by sequencing in a study of Tregs in tolerant kidney transplant recipients (dated by TCRdb to the late 2010s). At the level of the whole study: Additional Treg samples were obtained by sorting recipient CD4+CD25+CD127- cells from an approximately three-day mixed lymphocyte reaction with belatacept, in some cases after a subsequent approximately five-day donor restimulation. TCRbeta repertoire sequencing was used in a few healthy controls to compare several methods for expanding Tregs specific for an allogeneic donor. During sorting of primary belatacept mixed lymphocyte reaction cultures, recipient cells were distinguished from donor cells with antibodies. Before combined kidney and bone marrow transplantation, this study identified donor-specific regulatory T cells using TCRbeta sequencing and then followed those same cells after transplant.

The paper as a whole reports these results and caveats: Biological reproducibility was not directly addressed, though technical replication error appeared minimal. Because only a small number of patients were included, the study had limitations, and the results will need to be validated in larger populations as well as under other immunosuppression protocols. Expanding Tregs with activated donor B cells appeared to identify the most biologically relevant and donor-specific TCRbeta repertoire.

For TCRbeta CDR3 sequencing, genomic DNA was extracted from sorted cells using the QIAGEN DNeasy Blood and Tissue Kit. High-throughput TCRbeta CDR3 sequencing, including PCR amplification with bias correction and internal controls, was performed commercially through immunoSEQ. Under the source paper's analysis protocol: Unique productive TCRbeta sequences were defined by CDR3 nucleotide sequence where primers matched, and otherwise by CDR3 amino acid sequence together with Vbeta and Jbeta genes. Sequences were defined as donor-reactive when expanded at least 5-fold in CFSE-low cells versus unstimulated cells and present at a frequency of at least 0.01% in CFSE-low cells. Repertoire divergence was quantified by Jensen-Shannon divergence using the top 100 TCRbeta sequences ranked by frequency. For any sample with multiple sequencing runs, sorting error was corrected in each run separately before the runs were pooled. Entries here come from immuneACCESS through TCRdb and include only in-frame sequences with V and J called. Some clones fail to appear in such tables; in the studies checked, an unresolved V gene covers under half of the shortfall, and the cause of the remainder is unknown. From that table come the V and J calls and clone size; the DNA was used to work out D and trimming. This sample comprises 15,000 to 20,000 clones, less than 80% of them detected only once. Of the sample, roughly 3% is held by the ten largest clones.

Taking its sample share into account, this clone is medium-sized (0.01 to 0.1%). Its specific antigen is unknown. There are no base qualities to consult, and no much larger clone falls within one base. CDR1 is given as MDHEN and CDR2 as SYDVKM, both from the germline V gene. Measured from the cysteine to the phenylalanine, the CDR3 is 14 residues long. Left in the record is the CDR3 DNA by itself, 42 bases read in frame from the first base. After removal of 4 bases from V and 10 bases from J, the junction retains 7 bases not matched to a gene. Healthy control blood came either as purchased buffy coats or from healthy volunteers. Healthy control blood was processed to PBMCs with a Ficoll density gradient and then cryopreserved, whereas patient PBMCs were collected both before and after transplant.

The TCR originated in a human donor in good health. This chain is built from TRBV28 and TRBJ1-6; the junction holds 7 bases that match TRBD1. The sample consisted of Tregs from blood cultured with allogeneic cells. CDR3 protein: CASSSHRGSSPLHF. The DNA reads TGTGCCAGCAGTTCCCACAGGGGAAGCTCACCCCTCCACTTT.